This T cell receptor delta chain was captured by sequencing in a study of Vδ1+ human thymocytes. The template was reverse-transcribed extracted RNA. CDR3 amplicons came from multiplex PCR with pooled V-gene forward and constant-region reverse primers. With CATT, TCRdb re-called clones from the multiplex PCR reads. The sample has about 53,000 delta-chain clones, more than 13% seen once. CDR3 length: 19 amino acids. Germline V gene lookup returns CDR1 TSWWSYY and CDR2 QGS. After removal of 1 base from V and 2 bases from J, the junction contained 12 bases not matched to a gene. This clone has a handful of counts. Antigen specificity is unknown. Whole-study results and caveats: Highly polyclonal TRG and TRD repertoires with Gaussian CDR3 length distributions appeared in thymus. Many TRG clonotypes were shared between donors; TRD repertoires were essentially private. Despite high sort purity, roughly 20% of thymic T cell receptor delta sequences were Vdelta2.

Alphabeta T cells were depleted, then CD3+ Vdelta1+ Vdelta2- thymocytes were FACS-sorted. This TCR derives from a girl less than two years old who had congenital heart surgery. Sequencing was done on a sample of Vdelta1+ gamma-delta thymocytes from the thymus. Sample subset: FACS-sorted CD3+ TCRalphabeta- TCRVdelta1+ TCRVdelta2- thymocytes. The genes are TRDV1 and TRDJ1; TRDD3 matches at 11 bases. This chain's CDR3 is CALGEPPVLGDKPTDKLIF. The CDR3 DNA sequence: TGTGCTCTTGGGGAACCTCCCGTACTGGGGGATAAACCGACCGATAAACTCATCTTT.